This is a list of T cell receptor beta chains from one sample in a study of response to subunit inactivated influenza vaccine. TCRdb independently ran MiXCR on the RT-PCR reads; one entry per CDR3 protein. The repertoire includes about 780,000 distinct CDR3 sequences, about 18% of them detected once, and approximately 10% sits in the top ten. This material consisted of PBMCs from blood, taken 5 days after vaccination. The source is a man aged 50 to 59 who received an inactivated influenza vaccine. The CDR3 runs from the conserved cysteine through the conserved F or W. Each record gives: V gene, J gene, CDR3 protein.

V gene: TRBV7-7; J gene: TRBJ2-1; CDR3 protein: CASSPTGPGDSSYNEQFF
V gene: TRBV6-2/TRBV6-3; J gene: TRBJ2-2; CDR3 protein: CASSYGSGYTGELFF
V gene: TRBV12-3/TRBV12-4; J gene: TRBJ2-7; CDR3 protein: CASSLGFSAYEQYF
V gene: TRBV6-1; J gene: TRBJ2-3; CDR3 protein: CASRITGTSGSDTQYF
V gene: TRBV7-6; J gene: TRBJ2-1; CDR3 protein: CASSWRLAGGRNEQFF
V gene: TRBV29-1; J gene: TRBJ2-5; CDR3 protein: CSVESLAGVPQETQYF
V gene: TRBV5-1; J gene: TRBJ2-2; CDR3 protein: CASSLDGPNTGELFF
V gene: TRBV6-2/TRBV6-3; J gene: TRBJ1-1; CDR3 protein: CASSLISNTEAFF
V gene: TRBV6-5; J gene: TRBJ1-2; CDR3 protein: CASSYSARGYGYTF
V gene: TRBV7-2; J gene: TRBJ2-3; CDR3 protein: CASPGLSADTQYF
V gene: TRBV6-5; J gene: TRBJ2-7; CDR3 protein: CASSWGRTYEQYF
V gene: TRBV29-1; J gene: TRBJ1-2; CDR3 protein: CSVGQRNYGYTF
V gene: TRBV10-3; J gene: TRBJ2-7; CDR3 protein: CAISEEAYRGRYEQYF
V gene: TRBV19; J gene: TRBJ2-1; CDR3 protein: CASSYGGRAVREQFF
V gene: TRBV6-5; J gene: TRBJ2-7; CDR3 protein: CASSYSSDRGPYEQYF
V gene: TRBV7-3; J gene: TRBJ2-3; CDR3 protein: CASSPGSGIPDTQYF
V gene: TRBV14; J gene: TRBJ2-1; CDR3 protein: CASSPPGGNYNEQFF
V gene: TRBV29-1; J gene: TRBJ2-5; CDR3 protein: CSVRQGVETQYF
V gene: TRBV7-9; J gene: TRBJ2-2; CDR3 protein: CASSYPQQVSNTGELFF
V gene: TRBV7-2; J gene: TRBJ1-3; CDR3 protein: CASSLAGPRNTIYF
V gene: TRBV11-1; J gene: TRBJ2-6; CDR3 protein: CASSRDGQRRSGANVLTF
V gene: TRBV19; J gene: TRBJ2-1; CDR3 protein: CASRVSGGREQFF
V gene: TRBV6-1; J gene: TRBJ1-5; CDR3 protein: CACSEMGGQPQHF
V gene: TRBV19; J gene: TRBJ2-7; CDR3 protein: CASSIGGEQYF
V gene: TRBV28; J gene: TRBJ2-7; CDR3 protein: CASSPTGQKYEQYF
V gene: TRBV7-2; J gene: TRBJ1-2; CDR3 protein: CASSLQARSDYGYTF
V gene: TRBV6-1; J gene: TRBJ2-7; CDR3 protein: CASSTRDRGLYEQYF
V gene: TRBV2; J gene: TRBJ2-7; CDR3 protein: CASSEWKVYEQYF
V gene: TRBV4-3; J gene: TRBJ2-2; CDR3 protein: CASSRVEGGELFF